This TCR beta chain was observed in a study of post-analysis software for immune sequencing data (dated by TCRdb to 2013 to 2016). Regarding the research as a whole: Disease courses on record covered relapsing-remitting, secondary progressive and progressive-relapsing multiple sclerosis, though some patients had no subtype annotation. The patient repertoires were compared against about a dozen previously published healthy control repertoires obtained from donors aged 6 to 25 years. A subset of samples was prepared in parallel using single-end sample barcoding, then pooled and co-amplified after Illumina adapter ligation. The paper's findings and limits, for the study overall: Significantly higher frequencies in patients than in controls were found for five TRBV segments, including TRBV5-6, TRBV5-1 and TRBV20-1. Multiple sclerosis patients had significantly lower normalized Chao1 diversity than controls, a result that suggests substantial peripheral T-cell clonal expansion. The multiple sclerosis patient group was slightly younger than the control group. Direct clustering with F measure showed strong co-clustering of samples prepared in the same batch, prompting a batch-effect correction.

Libraries were prepared through PCR. The sequencing machine was an Illumina HiSeq 2500. To reduce PCR and sequencing biases, unique molecular identifiers were incorporated into the TCR beta cDNA libraries. Per 1 to 10 million input T cells, approximately 500,000 cDNA molecules were obtained, such that each molecule approximated one T cell. The patient libraries were prepared and sequenced with the same protocol used for the earlier healthy control dataset. Samples belonging to the same batch were prepared together, multiplexed and sequenced on a shared HiSeq lane. Per the source publication's procedure: Raw barcoded reads were processed with MIGEC, discarding single-read molecular identifier groups before consensus assembly and CDR3 extraction. VDJtools was used for post-analysis of the clonotype tables, and diversity was normalized by down-sampling every dataset to the size of the smallest sample. To correct batch-related cross-sample contamination, repertoire overlap clustering matched CDR3 amino acid sequences but not nucleotide sequences. TCRdb applied fastp at Q25 and MiXCR to the public reads, then kept only in-frame beta chains. All rows with the same CDR3 protein become a single entry with the most common DNA and genes. The authors' filters were not applied to this entry. This sample holds 450,000 or so distinct CDR3 sequences; 45% were observed only once. The top ten hold 12% of the sample.

To note about this clonotype: The clone's antigen remains unknown. No qualities accompany the bases; no much larger clone lies one base away.

To demonstrate the VDJtools post-analysis software, TCR beta repertoires were profiled from the peripheral blood of more than 10 young patients with multiple sclerosis. The patients with multiple sclerosis were children and adolescents between about 6 and 15 years of age. CDR1 is given as LGHNA and CDR2 as YNFKEQ, both from the germline V gene. Measured from the cysteine to the phenylalanine, the CDR3 is 14 residues long. Only the CDR3 part of the read is kept: 42 bases, read in frame from the first base. Sequenced material: blood. This receptor chain uses TRBV4-2 and TRBJ2-5, and 12 bases in between align with TRBD2. The J call is in doubt because the DNA end fits TRBJ2-7 better. The receptor's source is a girl between 5 and 17 years old with multiple sclerosis. Here is the DNA: TGTGCCAGCAGCCACCCTAGCGGGAGGGGCGAGCAGTACTTC. Its product reads: CASSHPSGRGEQYF.